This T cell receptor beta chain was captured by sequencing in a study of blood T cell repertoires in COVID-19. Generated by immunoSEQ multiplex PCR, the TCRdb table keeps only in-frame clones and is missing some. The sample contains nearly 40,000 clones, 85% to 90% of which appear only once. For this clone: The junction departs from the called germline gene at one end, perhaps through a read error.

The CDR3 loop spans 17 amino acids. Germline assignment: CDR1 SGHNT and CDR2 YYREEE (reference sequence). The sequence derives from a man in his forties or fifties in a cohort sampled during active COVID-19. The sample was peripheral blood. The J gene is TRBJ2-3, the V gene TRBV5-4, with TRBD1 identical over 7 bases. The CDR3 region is CASSLEIPGTGTDTQYF. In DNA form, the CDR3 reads TGTGCCAGCAGTTTGGAGATCCCCGGGACAGGCACAGATACGCAGTATTTT.